These 4 T cell receptor beta chains were all obtained from the same sample, sequenced in a study of T cell responses to AZD1222 COVID-19 vaccine. TCRdb keeps only in-frame clones here, not all; method: immunoSEQ multiplex PCR. This sample yields about 81,000 clones, of which 91% are seen a single time; 8% belongs to the top ten. Source: peripheral blood, taken 28 days after the second AZD1222 dose. The receptors originated from an adult who received the AZD1222 COVID-19 vaccine.

The chain carries TRBV6-5 and TRBJ1-1, with D unresolved. This CDR3 has 13 residues. Germline V lookup: CDR1 MNHEY, CDR2 SVGAGI. V was shortened by 4 bases and J by 0 bases, with 6 bases between the two germline ends. CDR3 DNA: TGTGCCAGCAGTTGGGTCGTGAACACTGAAGCTTTCTTT. Protein sequence: CASSWVVNTEAFF.

The gene calls are TRBV18 and TRBJ2-1, with TRBD1 matching 8 bases. From germline, CDR1 is KGHSH and CDR2 LQKENI. The CDR3 is 15 amino acids. Unmatched junction bases numbered 4, after V lost 3 bases and J lost 3 bases. As DNA, the CDR3 is TGTGCCAGCTCACCCCAGGGACAGGACTACAATGAGCAGTTCTTC. Translation: CASSPQGQDYNEQFF.

There are a few counts of this clone. The sample contains more than one DNA sequence encoding this CDR3. The V and J genes are TRBV14 and TRBJ1-2; D unclear. Between the trimmed V and J ends, which lost 0 bases and 4 bases, there was a span of 6 bases. The germline V gene has CDR1 SGHDN and CDR2 FVKESK. This CDR3 spans 13 amino acids. The CDR3 here is CASSQDYSYGYTF. CDR3 bases: TGTGCCAGCAGCCAAGATTACAGCTATGGCTACACCTTC.

The chain has TRBV9 and TRBJ2-2; 15 bases map to TRBD2. Germline V gives CDR1 SGDLS, CDR2 YYNGEE. CDR3 length: 16 amino acids. V gave up 3 bases and J gave up 4 bases; unmatched junction bases: 1. The CDR3 spells CASSEGLAGGTGELFF. Here the CDR3 DNA reads TGTGCCAGCAGCGAGGGACTAGCGGGAGGCACCGGGGAGCTGTTTTTT.